Listed here is a single T cell receptor (beta chain). What it binds is unknown. This CDR3 is built from 8 residues. These data are taken from a study of OX40 agonist ivuxolimab in advanced cancers. Study in general: Dose-escalation patients suffered from hepatocellular carcinoma, melanoma, renal cell or head and neck cancer. Three patients had partial responses: one hepatocellular carcinoma, two cutaneous melanoma. The study, taken as a whole, reports: The study found that CD8+ T cells averaged more expanded clones than CD4+.

TCRdb's copy holds only in-frame clones and misses some; the assay was immunoSEQ multiplex PCR. The sample contains about 68,000 clones, about 83% of which appear only once. This sequence joins TRBV3-2 and TRBJ1-5. TRBV3-2 constitutes a pseudogene. The sequencing here drew on CD4+ or CD8+ T cells sorted from blood, taken in a trial of the OX40 agonist ivuxolimab. The receptor was derived from an adult with an advanced solid tumor such as melanoma, head and neck, liver or kidney cancer. The CDR3 sequence is CGPTPQHF. CDR3 bases: TGTGGACCCACCCCCCAGCATTTT.